This T cell receptor (beta chain) appears in the sequencing data of a study of shared clonotypes between healthy human individuals. Study-wide points: It was observed that 4% to 6% of naive CD4 clonotypes were shared across a few donors.

Worth noting for this clone: Antigen: not known.

Sequencing was at deep level. Profiled with immunoSEQ multiplex PCR; TCRdb holds only in-frame clones, not every one. The repertoire holds more than 550,000 clones, with 90% as singletons. CDR3 length: 16 amino acids. CDR1 and CDR2 from the germline V gene are MNHEY and SMNVEV (reference sequence). V was pared by 6 bases and J by 0 bases, with 5 bases of the junction left unmatched. In CD8 memory, CD45RO+ cells were put together with CCR7-negative CD45RA+ TemRA cells. The V call is TRBV27, the J call TRBJ2-1; 10 nucleotides align to TRBD2. The sequence derives from a man younger than 35 in good health. Some clones in this sample may be carry-over from other donors' samples. Sequenced sample: memory CD8+ T cells from PBMCs. As for subset: CD45RO+ cells pooled with CCR7-negative TemRA cells. CDR3 region: CASRPWTSGSYNEQFF. CDR3 coding DNA: TGTGCCAGCAGACCCTGGACTAGCGGCTCCTACAATGAGCAGTTCTTC.